The 22 T cell receptor beta chains below come from one sample, sequenced in a study of Graves' ophthalmopathy and Graves' hyperthyroidism. Scientists amplified the TCR beta CDR3 regions from RNA transcripts. Second-round multiplex PCR came after first-round RT-PCR with HTBI primers. Using its own MiXCR run on the multiplex PCR reads, TCRdb lists one record per CDR3 protein. The table includes a few hundred thousand distinct CDR3 sequences, under 45% detected once. The source material was peripheral blood or thyroid tissue (not recorded which). The receptor set was obtained from an adult man with Graves' hyperthyroidism.

The rearrangement joins TRBV6-1 to TRBJ1-6; D uncertain. The CDR3 has 19 residues. Trimming took 5 bases from V and 9 from J, leaving 29 bases between them. Germline-derived CDR1 and CDR2 are MNHNS and SASEGT. For the CDR3, the DNA is TGTGCCAGCAGTTTGATTCAGAGGGCCTCTACCTTAGGATCTTCACCCCTCCACTTT. Amino acid sequence: CASSLIQRASTLGSSPLHF.

This clonotype was observed many times. V usage is TRBV20-1 and J usage is TRBJ2-7, with D unclear. With 0 bases removed from V and 5 bases from J, the gap between germline ends came to 5 bases. The CDR3 has 11 residues. Germline V gene sequence: CDR1 DFQATT, CDR2 SNEGSKA (reference sequence). CDR3 protein: CSARDRHEQYF. CDR3 DNA: TGCAGTGCTAGAGATCGTCACGAGCAGTACTTC.

This clonotype was detected many times. The chain couples TRBV20-1 to TRBJ2-5; possibly TRBD2 for D (7 bases). Germline assignment: CDR1 DFQATT and CDR2 SNEGSKA (reference sequence). This CDR3 comprises 16 residues. Deletions cut 5 bases from V and 4 bases from J, with 23 bases between. CDR3 nucleotide sequence: TGCAGTGCTCCTAAATTACCGGGGGGCGCGGGAGAGACCCAGTACTTC. Its translation is CSAPKLPGGAGETQYF.

A word on this clonotype: Germline is not matched at one junction end, which may reflect a read error. The V call is TRBV7-7, the J call TRBJ2-7; TRBD2 matches 12 bases. The J call may be mistaken, given a closer DNA end match to TRBJ2-1. CDR3 length: 15 residues. Germline-derived CDR1 and CDR2 are SSHAT and FNYEAQ (reference sequence). CDR3 in DNA: TGTGCTAGCAGCAGACTAGCGGGGGCTTTCAATGAGCAGTTCTTC. Encoded protein: CASSRLAGAFNEQFF.

V usage is TRBV12-3 or TRBV12-4 and J usage is TRBJ1-2, with a tentative D call TRBD1 (6 bases). The CDR3 is 14 amino acids. The V end was cut by 11 bases, the J end by 7 bases, with 23 bases between. Here the CDR3 DNA reads TGTGCCTCCAGGGGAGGAATAGGGGGAAGTGGCTACACCTTC. As protein: CASRGGIGGSGYTF.

This clonotype was recorded many times. The rearrangement uses TRBV5-8 and TRBJ2-6; D gene uncertain. Trimming pared 6 bases from V and 0 bases from J, leaving 13 bases between. Germline V gene data show CDR1 as SGHTS and CDR2 as YDEGEE. This CDR3 contains 16 residues. The CDR3 spells CASTLREVSGANVLTF. The CDR3 nucleotides are TGTGCCAGCACCCTTCGAGAGGTCTCTGGGGCCAACGTCCTGACTTTC.

The chain employs TRBV28 and TRBJ1-2; tentatively, D is TRBD1 (5 bases). Germline CDR1 MDHEN, CDR2 SYDVKM. The CDR3 loop spans 14 amino acids. Trimming took 9 bases from V and 7 from J, leaving 21 bases between them. The CDR3, as DNA: TGTGCCAGTAGGACTCGCCGGACAATTGGTGGCTACACCTTC. Protein: CASRTRRTIGGYTF.

This clonotype appeared a single time. This chain joins TRBV7-9 and TRBJ2-7; a weak D match, TRBD2 (6 bases). The CDR3 loop spans 17 amino acids. V was cut by 5 bases and J by 0 bases, with 20 bases left in between. CDR1 is SEHNR and CDR2 is FQNEAQ in the germline V gene (reference sequence). This chain's CDR3 is CASSPPAGRRGSYEQYF. The CDR3 DNA follows: TGTGCCAGCAGCCCACCGGCGGGTCGGAGGGGCTCCTACGAGCAGTACTTC. Full variable domain (remainder filled in from reference TRBV7-9 and TRBJ2-7): DTGVSQNPRHKITKRGQNVTFRCDPISEHNRLYWYRQTLGQGPEFLTYFQNEAQLEKSRLLSDRFSAERPKGSFSTLEIQRTEQGDSAMYLCASSPPAGRRGSYEQYFGPGTRLTVT.

This clonotype was seen only a few times. A junction boundary mismatches the germline segment, possibly from a read error. This chain uses TRBV19 with TRBJ1-6, with 8 bases identical to TRBD1. Germline V gene data show CDR1 as LNHDA and CDR2 as SQIVND (reference sequence). The CDR3 length is 15 residues. In nucleotides, the CDR3 is TGTGCCAGTAGTTTAGAGCAGGGGGCGAATTCACCCCTCCACTTT. This translates into CASSLEQGANSPLHF.

This chain links TRBV2 with TRBJ1-5; weak D call: TRBD1 (6 bases). Trimming removed 4 bases at V and 4 bases at J, with 17 bases between. Germline CDR1 SNHLY, CDR2 FYNNEI. The CDR3 loop spans 16 amino acids. The CDR3 bases are TGTGCCAGCAGTGGGGAAAAAGGGGACATAAATCAGCCCCAGCATTTT. This codes for CASSGEKGDINQPQHF.

The chain uses TRBV29-1 and TRBJ2-5; D is undetermined. The germline CDR1 and CDR2 sequences are SQVTM and ANQGSEA. Between the trimmed V and J ends, which lost 8 bases and 7 bases, there was a span of 14 bases. This CDR3 is 11 amino acids long. The CDR3 is CSFEVAVTQYF. CDR3 nucleotide sequence: TGCAGCTTCGAGGTTGCGGTGACCCAGTACTTC.

This clonotype has only a few counts. Its ends do not fully match the called genes, so a read error is possible. The V call is TRBV10-3, the J call TRBJ1-2; D unclear. CDR3 length equals 14 residues. Germline loops: CDR1 ENHRY, CDR2 SYGVKD. The CDR3 DNA follows: TGTGCCAGCAGTGACCAGGCTGGTCTCTATGGCTACACCTTC. Its translation is CASSDQAGLYGYTF.

Only a few counts were recorded for this clonotype. Germline is not matched at one junction end, which may reflect a read error. This chain connects TRBV7-6 to TRBJ2-7; D gene unclear. CDR1 SGHVS and CDR2 FNYEAQ come from the germline V gene. The length of the CDR3 is 16 residues. The CDR3 bases are TGCGCCAGCAGCCAAGTCCAGGCATTAAGCTCCTACGAGCAGTACTTC. Protein product: CASSQVQALSSYEQYF.

Ten or more counts support this clonotype. The V call is TRBV27, the J call TRBJ1-5; D gene uncertain. The CDR3 runs to 13 residues. Germline V gene sequence: CDR1 MNHEY, CDR2 SMNVEV (reference sequence). Deletions cut 6 bases from V and 5 bases from J, with 11 bases between. CDR3 region: CASSQGLDQPQHF. The CDR3 nucleotides are TGTGCCAGCAGCCAAGGATTGGATCAGCCCCAGCATTTT.

This clonotype was counted once. The chain uses TRBV7-3 and TRBJ2-7; TRBD2 matches 11 bases. V was clipped by 3 bases and J by 7 bases; unmatched bases: 2. CDR3 length equals 13 residues. Germline CDR1 SGHTA, CDR2 FQGTGA. The CDR3 protein is CASSFRLAGEQYF. The CDR3 DNA is TGTGCCAGCAGCTTTCGACTAGCGGGGGAGCAGTACTTC.

The chain recombines TRBV12-5 with TRBJ1-2; 9 bases are shared with TRBD1. J lost 3 bases, V lost 3 bases, and 2 bases had no gene match. The CDR3 consists of 14 residues. Per germline, CDR1 LGHNT and CDR2 FRNRAP. The CDR3: CASGFTGGYYGYTF. The CDR3 bases are TGTGCTAGTGGTTTTACAGGGGGCTACTATGGCTACACCTTC.

The DNA for the CDR3 is TGCAGTGCTTTAGAGAACAGGGGATCTGGGGCCAACGTCCTGACTTTC. Translation: CSALENRGSGANVLTF. The chain uses TRBV20-1 and TRBJ2-6, with 7 bases aligning to TRBD1. The CDR3 has 16 residues. In germline, CDR1 is DFQATT, CDR2 SNEGSKA (reference sequence). Losses at the gene ends were 5 bases for V and 1 base for J; bases not matched to a gene: 8.

This chain connects TRBV20-1 to TRBJ1-4; the D gene is possibly TRBD1 (6 bases). V lost 0 bases and J 5 bases, leaving 25 bases between the germline ends. Per the germline V gene, CDR1 is DFQATT and CDR2 is SNEGSKA (reference sequence). This CDR3 comprises 19 residues. The CDR3 DNA follows: TGCAGTGCTAGAGATCTTACGGGACTAGCGGGGCAGGGGAATGAAAAACTGTTTTTT. It encodes CSARDLTGLAGQGNEKLFF.

The table lists this clonotype with many counts. The chain joins TRBV7-9 to TRBJ2-5, with 7 bases that match TRBD2. With V trimmed by 5 bases and J by 5 bases, 5 bases remained unmatched. The CDR3 has 13 residues. Germline CDR1 SEHNR, CDR2 FQNEAQ (reference sequence). The CDR3 spells CASSRASGETQYF. The CDR3 DNA reads TGTGCCAGCAGCCGAGCTAGCGGCGAGACCCAGTACTTC.

This clonotype was recorded at least ten times. The chain recombines TRBV7-9 with TRBJ1-1, with D hard to call. This CDR3 contains 15 residues. Germline CDR1 SEHNR, CDR2 FQNEAQ (reference sequence). Trimming took 2 bases from V and 2 from J, leaving 12 bases between them. Written as DNA, the CDR3 is TGTGCCAGCAGCTTATCACGACACCTCAACACTGAAGCTTTCTTT. The encoded protein is CASSLSRHLNTEAFF.

This clonotype was detected only once. The chain carries TRBV2 and TRBJ2-5; no reliable D call. V was cut by 8 bases and J by 4 bases, with 11 bases left in between. This CDR3 spans 12 amino acids. Germline-derived CDR1 and CDR2 are SNHLY and FYNNEI. CDR3 sequence reads: CASVGPGETQYF. CDR3 coding DNA: TGTGCCAGCGTGGGCCCCGGAGAGACCCAGTACTTC.

This clonotype was seen a single time. CDR3 sequence: CASSISGRANEQFF. The CDR3 DNA is TGTGCCAGCAGCATTAGCGGGAGGGCAAATGAGCAGTTCTTC. J is TRBJ2-5 and V is TRBV7-9, with 11 bases identical to TRBD2. The DNA end is more similar to TRBJ2-1, so the J call may be wrong. Germline lookup yields CDR1 SEHNR and CDR2 FQNEAQ (reference sequence). This CDR3 has 14 residues.